Following are 11 T cell receptor beta chains from one sample sequenced in a study of T cell repertoires in cytomegalovirus infection. Antigens of these TCRs are unknown. TCRdb fed the reads into MiXCR, producing one record per CDR3 protein. The sample yields approximately 70,000 distinct CDR3 sequences, more than 20% seen once. Sequencing input: PBMCs, sequenced either directly or after in vitro stimulation (not recorded which). The receptor source for this set is a human donor in good health (CMV status not recorded). Some clones in this sample may be carry-over from other donors' samples.

This clonotype occurred a few times. J is TRBJ1-1 and V is TRBV20-1; 9 bases line up with TRBD1. After removal of 3 bases from V and 1 base from J, the junction contained 21 bases not matched to a gene. In germline, CDR1 is DFQATT, CDR2 SNEGSKA (reference sequence). The CDR3 spans 20 residues. CDR3 protein: CSASFLELPGQGVGNTEAFF. DNA for the CDR3: TGCAGTGCTAGTTTTCTAGAGCTTCCGGGACAGGGTGTTGGGAACACTGAAGCTTTCTTT.

Many counts were recorded for this clonotype. This chain's CDR3 is CASSPNLAGGDEQFF. DNA of the CDR3: TGTGCCAGCAGCCCGAACCTAGCGGGTGGGGATGAGCAGTTCTTC. This sequence joins TRBV7-3 and TRBJ2-1; 8 bases map to TRBD2. There are 15 residues in the CDR3. Germline-derived CDR1 and CDR2 are SGHTA and FQGTGA. Germline trimming cut 5 bases from V and 8 bases from J; bases unmatched to any gene: 11.

The chain joins TRBV12-3 or TRBV12-4 to TRBJ1-5, with D perhaps matching TRBD1 (5 bases). This CDR3 is 16 amino acids long. Trimming removed 1 base from V and 0 bases from J, with 10 bases in between. CDR3 amino acids: CASSLGREYSNQPQHF. The CDR3 DNA reads TGTGCCAGCAGTTTAGGCAGGGAATATAGCAATCAGCCCCAGCATTTT.

This chain links TRBV4-1 with TRBJ1-6, with TRBD1 matching 9 bases. V trimming: 0 bases; J trimming: 5 bases; junction bases outside the gene matches: 8. This CDR3 comprises 18 residues. Germline loops: CDR1 MGHRA, CDR2 YSYEKL. This CDR3 is CASSQEIGTGNDNSPLHF. Here the CDR3 DNA reads TGCGCCAGCAGCCAAGAGATCGGGACAGGGAATGATAATTCACCCCTCCACTTT.

This clonotype was observed at least ten times. CDR3 protein: CASGKTPRGANSPLHF. The CDR3 DNA follows: TGTGCCAGCGGCAAAACCCCAAGAGGGGCTAATTCACCCCTCCACTTT. The rearrangement uses TRBV7-2 and TRBJ1-6, with a weak D call TRBD1 (5 bases). The germline CDR1 and CDR2 sequences are SGHTA and FQGNSA. Trimming pared 8 bases from V and 6 bases from J, leaving 20 bases between. The CDR3 contains 16 residues.

V and J are TRBV19 and TRBJ1-5; tentatively, D is TRBD1 (5 bases). The CDR3 runs to 16 residues. Germline V CDR1 and CDR2: LNHDA, SQIVND (reference sequence). The V end was cut by 4 bases, the J end by 1 base, with 14 bases between. DNA for the CDR3: TGTGCCAGTAGTACCGCTCAGGGTAGGAGCAATCAGCCCCAGCATTTT. Translating it yields CASSTAQGRSNQPQHF.

This clonotype was found many times. CDR3 residues: CASSFEGTDTQYF. The CDR3 DNA sequence: TGTGCCAGCAGTTTTGAGGGCACAGATACGCAGTATTTT. The chain joins TRBV27 to TRBJ2-3; D not certain. CDR3 length: 13 residues. V lost 3 bases and J 1 base, leaving 5 bases between the germline ends. CDR1 is MNHEY, CDR2 SMNVEV, per germline (reference sequence).

This clonotype was seen many times. This chain uses TRBV27 with TRBJ2-3, with D perhaps TRBD2 (5 bases). Trimming stripped 0 bases from V and 6 bases from J, with 13 bases between. The CDR3 covers 15 residues. Germline loops: CDR1 MNHEY, CDR2 SMNVEV (reference sequence). The CDR3 bases are TGTGCCAGCAGTTTATCGCGGGCTGAGACGGATACGCAGTATTTT. As protein: CASSLSRAETDTQYF.

The chain joins TRBV19 to TRBJ1-2; D is perhaps TRBD1 (5 bases). The CDR3 totals 12 residues. V lost 3 bases to trimming and J lost 5 bases, with 7 bases between them. CDR1 LNHDA and CDR2 SQIVND come from the germline V gene (reference sequence). The CDR3 here is CASSIDSYGYTF. As DNA, the CDR3 is TGTGCCAGTAGTATCGACAGTTATGGCTACACCTTC.

The rearrangement links TRBV6-1 to TRBJ2-7; possible D gene TRBD2, 6 bases. The CDR3 spans 14 residues. From germline, CDR1 is MNHNS and CDR2 SASEGT. V was clipped by 5 bases and J by 3 bases, with 14 bases between them. The CDR3 DNA sequence: TGTGCCAGCAGTCGGACGCGGAGGGACTACGAGCAGTACTTC. It specifies CASSRTRRDYEQYF.

This clonotype has a handful of counts. V gene TRBV6-1 combines with J gene TRBJ2-1; 9 positions agree with TRBD1. Per the germline V gene, CDR1 is MNHNS and CDR2 is SASEGT. The CDR3 spans 14 residues. The ends lost 8 bases at V and 9 bases at J; junction bases unmatched: 11. CDR3 nucleotides: TGTGCCAGCGGATGGACAGGGGAGATCGGTGAGCAGTTCTTC. Encoded protein: CASGWTGEIGEQFF.